These 13 T cell receptor beta chains came from one sample sequenced in a study of immune heterogeneity within non-small cell lung tumors. Each sample used 600 ng of genomic DNA from bulk tumor tissue. Several widely spaced biopsies per primary tumor were taken during surgery. Those enrolled were patients newly diagnosed with untreated non-small cell lung cancer and undergoing curative surgery. Multiplex PCR was performed with 32 V and 13 J primers, and it amplified TCR beta CDR3. Each CDR3 protein is one row after TCRdb ran MiXCR on the multiplex PCR reads. This sample has about 3,600 distinct CDR3 sequences, with 27% found just once. The sample consisted of lung tumor tissue. Receptors were obtained from a man aged 60 to 69 with non-small cell lung cancer.

This clonotype is medium-sized in the sample. The chain recombines TRBV11-2 with TRBJ2-1, with TRBD2 matching 9 bases. The CDR3 is 15 residues long. Germline V gene sequence: CDR1 SGHAT, CDR2 FQNNGV. J lost 4 bases, V lost 5 bases, and 6 bases had no gene match. CDR3 nucleotide sequence: TGTGCCAGCAGCCCTGGACTAGCGATTTACAATGAGCAGTTCTTC. Residues: CASSPGLAIYNEQFF. The full variable domain, rest sourced from reference TRBV11-2 and TRBJ2-1, is EAGVAQSPRYKIIEKRQSVAFWCNPISGHATLYWYQQILGQGPKLLIQFQNNGVVDDSQLPKDRFSAERLKGVDSTLKIQPAKLEDSAVYLCASSPGLAIYNEQFFGPGTRLTVL.

By sample fraction, this clonotype is medium-sized (0.01 to 0.1%). This chain uses TRBV19 with TRBJ1-5, with 9 bases that match TRBD1. V shed 11 bases, J shed 2 bases, and the junction held 10 bases outside the gene matches. CDR1 is LNHDA and CDR2 is SQIVND in the germline V gene (reference sequence). The CDR3 contains 15 residues. CDR3 amino acids: CACRGGQGGNQPQHF. CDR3 sequence (DNA): TGTGCCTGTCGAGGGGGACAGGGTGGCAATCAGCCCCAGCATTTT.

The rearrangement joins TRBV7-9 to TRBJ2-1; 8 positions agree with TRBD2. This CDR3 has 16 amino acids. With 5 bases clipped from V and 7 bases from J, the junction kept 13 bases outside the gene matches. Germline V gene data show CDR1 as SEHNR and CDR2 as FQNEAQ (reference sequence). The CDR3 nucleotides are TGTGCCAGCAGCCCAGGGGATAGCGGGATTAGGAATGAGCAGTTCTTC. Translating gives CASSPGDSGIRNEQFF. The variable domain in full, with the rest retrieved from reference TRBV7-9 and TRBJ2-1, is DTGVSQNPRHKITKRGQNVTFRCDPISEHNRLYWYRQTLGQGPEFLTYFQNEAQLEKSRLLSDRFSAERPKGSFSTLEIQRTEQGDSAMYLCASSPGDSGIRNEQFFGPGTRLTVL.

By frequency in the sample, this clonotype is medium-sized (0.01 to 0.1%). CDR3: CAWSRTALSTDTQYF. DNA for the CDR3: TGTGCCTGGAGTCGTACAGCGCTATCCACAGATACGCAGTATTTT. The chain is built from TRBV30 and TRBJ2-3; D unclear. Deletions cut 2 bases from V and 2 bases from J, with 14 bases between. The CDR3 consists of 15 residues. Germline V lookup: CDR1 GTSNPN, CDR2 SVGIG (reference sequence).

This clonotype was seen a few times. This chain uses TRBV12-3 or TRBV12-4 with TRBJ2-2, with 9 bases aligning to TRBD1. After removal of 10 bases from V and 2 bases from J, the junction contained 5 bases not matched to a gene. The CDR3 sequence is 14 residues long. The CDR3 loop reads CATGQGTNTGELFF. The DNA of the CDR3 is TGTGCCACGGGACAGGGAACCAACACCGGGGAGCTGTTTTTT.

The V and J genes are TRBV5-5 and TRBJ1-1; 8 nucleotides agree with TRBD1. The CDR3 extends over 14 amino acids. Germline-derived CDR1 and CDR2 are SGHKS and YYEKEE (reference sequence). The V and J ends lost 6 bases and 1 base, in that order; junction bases with no gene match: 5. The CDR3 DNA follows: TGTGCCAGCATTGGACAGGGTCGGAACACTGAAGCTTTCTTT. This gives the protein CASIGQGRNTEAFF.

This chain connects TRBV5-1 to TRBJ2-2, with 8 bases fitting TRBD1. Germline V CDR1 and CDR2: SGHRS, YFSETQ. V was clipped by 6 bases and J by 0 bases; unmatched bases: 10. The length of the CDR3 is 17 residues. CDR3 DNA: TGCGCCAGCACCTCCAAACAGGGGGACCCGAACACCGGGGAGCTGTTTTTT. Translating gives CASTSKQGDPNTGELFF.

The V call is TRBV28, the J call TRBJ2-1, with 10 bases identical to TRBD2. J was trimmed by 5 bases and V by 5 bases; bases with no gene match: 6. CDR1 MDHEN and CDR2 SYDVKM come from the germline V gene. The CDR3 has 15 amino acids. The CDR3 sequence is CASSPSGSGDNEQFF. The CDR3 nucleotides read TGTGCCAGCAGTCCTAGCGGGAGCGGCGACAATGAGCAGTTCTTC.

The rearrangement links TRBV12-3 or TRBV12-4 to TRBJ2-2; 8 bases agree with TRBD1. V shed 3 bases and J 4 bases; nucleotides not matched to a gene: 4. This CDR3 is 15 amino acids long. CDR3 amino acids: CASSLGTGVTGELFF. Written as DNA, the CDR3 is TGTGCCAGCAGTTTGGGGACAGGTGTCACCGGGGAGCTGTTTTTT.

This clonotype has only a few counts. CDR3 residues: CASSLAQVMGTQYF. DNA of the CDR3: TGCGCCAGCAGCTTGGCCCAGGTAATGGGTACGCAGTATTTT. The chain is built from TRBV5-1 and TRBJ2-3; D remains ambiguous. The V end was cut by 0 bases, the J end by 8 bases, with 13 bases between. The CDR3 loop spans 14 amino acids. CDR1 and CDR2 (germline): SGHRS, YFSETQ.

The genes are TRBV5-1 and TRBJ1-6, with a weak D call TRBD1 (6 bases). The CDR3 loop spans 15 amino acids. Germline V gives CDR1 SGHRS, CDR2 YFSETQ. Trimming cost V 4 bases and J 7 bases, with 15 bases left between them. CDR3 nucleotides: TGCGCCAGCAGCCAACAGGGAGGTGGGAATTCACCCCTCCACTTT. It specifies CASSQQGGGNSPLHF.

The chain couples TRBV20-1 to TRBJ2-5; D is tentatively TRBD1 or TRBD2 (5 bases each). The CDR3 totals 12 residues. Germline V gives CDR1 DFQATT, CDR2 SNEGSKA (reference sequence). Trimming cost V 6 bases and J 5 bases, with 13 bases left between them. The CDR3 reads CSAPQEGETQYF. CDR3 bases: TGCAGTGCCCCTCAAGAGGGGGAGACCCAGTACTTC.

This clonotype appeared once. A read error may explain this, as a much larger clone is one base away. This chain joins TRBV3-1 and TRBJ2-7, with D possibly matching TRBD1 (6 bases). This CDR3 has 14 residues. Germline CDR1 reads LGHDT; CDR2 reads YNNKEL (reference sequence). V gave up 3 bases and J gave up 3 bases, with 12 bases separating them. CDR3 loop: CASSHMDSVYEQYF. The CDR3 DNA sequence: TGTGCCAGCAGCCACATGGACAGTGTCTACGAGCAGTACTTC.